Each of the 3 T cell receptor beta chains below was sequenced from the same sample in a study of post-analysis software for immune sequencing data. Study results and limitations: Higher frequency in patients than in controls was seen for about five TRBV segments, with TRBV5-6, TRBV5-1 and TRBV20-1 among them.

Their specific antigens are unknown. Built from TCR beta cDNA, the libraries had unique molecular identifiers in them. Using its own MiXCR run on the PCR reads, TCRdb lists one record per CDR3 protein. The table records just over 250,000 distinct CDR3 sequences, 36% of them present only once. Sequencing input: blood. These receptors were obtained from a girl between 5 and 17 years old with multiple sclerosis.

The chain is built from TRBV3-1 and TRBJ2-5, with TRBD2 identical over 11 bases. V shed 0 bases and J 4 bases; nucleotides not matched to a gene: 1. In germline, CDR1 is LGHDT, CDR2 YNNKEL (reference sequence). CDR3 length: 15 residues. Written as DNA, the CDR3 is TGTGCCAGCAGCCAAGAAGGGACTAGCGGAGAGACCCAGTACTTC. Protein sequence: CASSQEGTSGETQYF.

This clonotype appeared many times. J is TRBJ1-1 and V is TRBV7-9; D gene ambiguous. V lost 3 bases and J 6 bases, leaving 17 bases between the germline ends. The CDR3 contains 15 residues. CDR1 and CDR2 (germline): SEHNR, FQNEAQ (reference sequence). This chain's CDR3 is CASSFSQDQGPEAFF. Here the CDR3 DNA reads TGTGCCAGCAGCTTTAGTCAGGATCAAGGGCCTGAAGCTTTCTTT.

This sequence joins TRBV5-1 and TRBJ1-6; unclear D gene. This CDR3 spans 18 amino acids. Germline lookup yields CDR1 SGHRS and CDR2 YFSETQ. Trimming cost V 0 bases and J 0 bases, with 13 bases left between them. CDR3 nucleotide sequence: TGCGCCAGCAGCTTGGTATTCACCGAGAACTCCTATAATTCACCCCTCCACTTT. Encoded protein: CASSLVFTENSYNSPLHF. Using reference TRBV5-1 and TRBJ1-6 for the parts outside the CDR3, the full variable domain is KAGVTQTPRYLIKTRGQQVTLSCSPISGHRSVSWYQQTPGQGLQFLFEYFSETQRNKGNFPGRFSGRQFSNSRSEMNVSTLELGDSALYLCASSLVFTENSYNSPLHFGNGTRLTVT.